This T cell receptor (beta chain) was observed in a study of T-cell reconstitution after alpha-beta-depleted transplantation in children (dated by TCRdb to 2016 to 2018). Context from the whole study: T-cell immune reconstitution after TCRalphabeta/CD19-depleted allogeneic hematopoietic cell transplantation in children was quantitatively tracked in the study by means of TCR repertoire profiling.

CDR1 is given as SGHDT and CDR2 as YYEEEE, both from the germline V gene. The V end loses 3 bases and the J end loses 0 bases, and a stretch of 16 bases separates them. Its CDR3 holds 16 amino acids, cysteine through phenylalanine. The read is trimmed to its CDR3 DNA, 48 bases read in frame from base 1. Library preparation employed PCR. The listed sequencing device is Illumina HiSeq 2500. Molecular barcoding was employed in the preparation of TCR libraries, with unique molecular identifiers being used to normalize TCRbeta repertoire quantification. TCRdb reanalyzed the raw reads on its own, using fastp at Q25 for trimming and MiXCR for clone calling, and kept in-frame beta chains. Identical CDR3 proteins give one entry, which carries the most common genes and DNA. This sample is represented by approximately 490,000 distinct CDR3 sequences; around 13% of them were singletons. Over 5.5% of the sample comes from the top ten.

This clonotype has more than one count but fewer than ten. What antigen it recognizes has not been identified. No much larger clone exists at a distance of one base, and base qualities are not known. The rearranged chain carries TRBV5-6 and TRBJ2-7; a weak D assignment points to TRBD2 (5 bases agree). The material was PBMCs from the stem cell graft donor, obtained from the stem cell graft. The receptor's source is a human donor who donated a stem cell graft to a child with combined immunodeficiency. The DNA sequence is given as TGTGCCAGCAGCTCGCTGTTTACAGCGGACTCCTACGAGCAGTACTTC. This yields the protein CASSSLFTADSYEQYF.